Ten or more counts support the clone carrying this TCR beta chain. What it binds is unknown. The read falls 3 residues short of the CDR3 end, and the missing part is taken from the germline J gene. Clones were sequenced by immunoSEQ multiplex PCR, and TCRdb holds only the in-frame ones, with some missing. Altogether tens of thousands of clones were found in the sample, and no singletons occur. The data are from a study of T cell clonality in common variable immunodeficiency. Most patients and controls had Caucasian heritage. Blood samples were heparinized, roughly 5 to 8.5 ml per donor. V gave up 5 bases and J gave up 0 bases, with 8 bases separating them. This CDR3 spans 14 amino acids. The V gene's germline CDR1 is MRHNA and CDR2 SNTAGT. Notes on the study in general: Shared TCRbeta clones were fewer between CVID subjects than controls. In common variable immunodeficiency, TCR beta chains reportedly carried fewer deletions and N-nucleotide insertions.

This clonotype was obtained from a person aged 18-70 years in good health. The sample comprised peripheral blood mononuclear cells. The chain links TRBV6-4 to TRBJ1-5, with no clear D. The CDR3: CASSWLYSNQPQHF. CDR3 DNA, as far as it was read: TGTGCCAGCAGTTGGCTGTATAGCAATCAGCCC.